One sample yielded the 27 T cell receptor beta chains listed below, sequenced in a study of blood T cell repertoires in COVID-19. Assay: immunoSEQ multiplex PCR; the TCRdb copy retains only in-frame clones and omits some. The top ten clones hold over 4.5% of a sample with around 400,000 clones, roughly 87% of them seen once. The sample consisted of PBMCs or T cells enriched from blood (not recorded which). These TCRs come from a woman aged 45-65 years who had recovered from COVID-19.

The chain has TRBV20-1 and TRBJ2-1, with TRBD1 as a possible D gene (6 bases). Between the trimmed V and J ends, which lost 6 bases and 8 bases, there was a span of 11 bases. Per the germline V gene, CDR1 is DFQATT and CDR2 is SNEGSKA (reference sequence). CDR3 length: 11 amino acids. The CDR3 loop is CSAIQGDEQFF. CDR3 nucleotide sequence: TGCAGTGCCATACAGGGCGATGAGCAGTTCTTC.

The chain joins TRBV5-6 to TRBJ2-6, with 9 bases matching TRBD1. Per germline, CDR1 SGHDT and CDR2 YYEEEE. The CDR3 is made up of 19 amino acids. Trimming at V came to 0 bases and at J to 4 bases, leaving 11 bases not matched to a gene. This CDR3 is CASSLVQGQGFVGANVLTF. The CDR3 DNA follows: TGTGCCAGCAGCTTGGTGCAGGGACAGGGTTTTGTCGGGGCCAACGTCCTGACTTTC.

The J gene is TRBJ1-2, the V gene TRBV5-1, with D possibly TRBD1 on 5 matching bases. The V and J ends lost 0 bases and 8 bases respectively, with 11 bases between them. Germline V gene lookup returns CDR1 SGHRS and CDR2 YFSETQ. The CDR3 loop spans 13 amino acids. The CDR3 protein is CASSLVAGWGYTF. The CDR3 region has the DNA TGCGCCAGCAGCTTGGTGGCAGGGTGGGGCTACACCTTC.

V and J are TRBV5-4 and TRBJ1-5; no clear D gene. V was pared by 2 bases and J by 1 base, with 25 bases between. CDR1 is SGHNT, CDR2 YYREEE, per germline (reference sequence). This CDR3 has 20 amino acids. The CDR3 coding sequence is TGTGCCAGCAGCTTACCCTCGGGGAGTTGGGCGGGTCGGAGCAATCAGCCCCAGCATTTT. Amino acid sequence: CASSLPSGSWAGRSNQPQHF.

This clone turned up a few times. The chain carries TRBV7-2 and TRBJ1-4, with D tentatively TRBD1 (5 bases). Trimming stripped 4 bases from V and 8 bases from J, with 17 bases between. The CDR3 is 15 amino acids. The V gene's germline CDR1 is SGHTA and CDR2 FQGNSA. The CDR3 nucleotides are TGTGCCAGCAGCTCCGAAGGGGACTCAGGAGAAAAACTGTTTTTT. This codes for CASSSEGDSGEKLFF.

This clone was counted a few times. The CDR3 nucleotides are TGTGCCAGCAGCCGAACAGGGGAGGTGAAACTGTTTTTT. Translation gives CASSRTGEVKLFF. The V call is TRBV12-3 or TRBV12-4, the J call TRBJ1-4, with 7 bases lining up with TRBD1. Trimming took 6 bases from V and 11 from J; bases not matched to a gene: 9. The CDR3 loop spans 13 amino acids.

The chain employs TRBV2 and TRBJ1-1; no clear D gene. Germline CDR1 SNHLY, CDR2 FYNNEI. The CDR3 extends over 11 amino acids. V lost 7 bases and J 6 bases, leaving 9 bases between the germline ends. DNA of the CDR3: TGTGCCAGCATTCAGATGTCTGAAGCTTTCTTT. Encoded protein: CASIQMSEAFF.

The chain has TRBV25-1 and TRBJ2-1, with 8 bases aligning to TRBD2. Germline CDR1 is MGHDK and CDR2 is SYGVNS. The J segment lost 5 bases and the V segment lost 8 bases, leaving 8 bases of the junction unmatched. The CDR3 spans 14 residues. CDR3 nucleotides: TGTGCCAGCGTGCGGGGGGCCCTGAACAATGAGCAGTTCTTC. Translated, it gives CASVRGALNNEQFF.

This rearrangement joins TRBV19 to TRBJ2-5; 8 nucleotides align to TRBD1. This CDR3 has 14 amino acids. J was trimmed by 5 bases and V by 5 bases; bases with no gene match: 7. Germline CDR1 reads LNHDA; CDR2 reads SQIVND (reference sequence). CDR3 loop: CASSVGQGGETQYF. The CDR3 DNA reads as TGTGCCAGTAGTGTCGGACAGGGTGGGGAGACCCAGTACTTC. Supplemented by reference TRBV19 and TRBJ2-5, the full variable domain reads DGGITQSPKYLFRKEGQNVTLSCEQNLNHDAMYWYRQDPGQGLRLIYYSQIVNDFQKGDIAEGYSVSREKKESFPLTVTSAQKNPTAFYLCASSVGQGGETQYFGPGTRLLVL.

The chain combines TRBV30 with TRBJ1-3; D is undetermined. The germline V gene encodes CDR1 GTSNPN and CDR2 SVGIG (reference sequence). V lost 2 bases and J lost 7, with 12 bases in between. The CDR3 totals 13 residues. The CDR3 region has the DNA TGTGCCTGGAGTCGCCCTGGCGGGAACACCATATATTTT. It is translated as CAWSRPGGNTIYF.

The V call is TRBV19, the J call TRBJ1-5; D gene unclear. CDR1 is LNHDA and CDR2 is SQIVND in the germline V gene (reference sequence). V was clipped by 7 bases and J by 7 bases, with 14 bases between them. The CDR3 totals 13 residues. CDR3 sequence: CASTEAEGQPQHF. The CDR3 bases are TGTGCCAGTACGGAGGCTGAAGGACAGCCCCAGCATTTT.

In DNA form, the CDR3 reads TGTGCCAGCAGCCAAGAGAGGAACCCCTACGAGCAGTACTTC. Its translation is CASSQERNPYEQYF. The chain has TRBV14 and TRBJ2-7; D uncertain. The CDR3 has 14 residues. Per germline, CDR1 SGHDN and CDR2 FVKESK. V lost 0 bases, J lost 2 bases, and 8 bases lay in between. The full variable domain, with the rest looked up from reference TRBV14 and TRBJ2-7, is EAGVTQFPSHSVIEKGQTVTLRCDPISGHDNLYWYRRVMGKEIKFLLHFVKESKQDESGMPNNRFLAERTGGTYSTLKVQPAELEDSGVYFCASSQERNPYEQYFGPGTRLTVT.

This sequence joins TRBV27 and TRBJ1-2, with D perhaps TRBD1 (5 bases). CDR1 and CDR2 (germline): MNHEY, SMNVEV (reference sequence). The CDR3 totals 15 residues. V lost 3 bases and J lost 0, with 11 bases in between. The CDR3, as DNA: TGTGCCAGCAGTTTCGGGGGTTTAGCTAACTATGGCTACACCTTC. Translating gives CASSFGGLANYGYTF.

The sample holds a few counts of this clone. The chain links TRBV29-1 to TRBJ2-3, with D possibly matching TRBD1 (6 bases). The germline V gene encodes CDR1 SQVTM and CDR2 ANQGSEA. CDR3 length: 18 amino acids. V lost 2 bases and J 1 base, leaving 22 bases between the germline ends. CDR3 in amino acids: CSVEFGGGLLGGTDTQYF. The CDR3 nucleotides are TGCAGCGTTGAATTTGGGGGCGGACTCCTGGGCGGCACAGATACGCAGTATTTT.

This rearrangement joins TRBV7-6 to TRBJ2-7; D is unresolved. The germline CDR1 and CDR2 sequences are SGHVS and FNYEAQ. Trimming took 1 base from V and 3 from J, leaving 7 bases between them. The CDR3 runs to 13 residues. CDR3 DNA sequence: TGTGCCAGCAGCTTAGAGATCTACTACGAGCAGTACTTC. Protein sequence: CASSLEIYYEQYF.

The chain has TRBV19 and TRBJ2-7, with D unresolved. V was pared by 6 bases and J by 2 bases, with 14 bases between. This CDR3 contains 14 residues. Per the germline V gene, CDR1 is LNHDA and CDR2 is SQIVND (reference sequence). CDR3 sequence: CASSSVNPTYEQYF. CDR3 coding DNA: TGTGCCAGTAGCTCAGTTAACCCCACCTACGAGCAGTACTTC.

V usage is TRBV7-2 and J usage is TRBJ2-1; 8 bases map to TRBD2. This CDR3 region has 15 residues. CDR1 and CDR2 (germline): SGHTA, FQGNSA. Trimming took 1 base from V and 2 from J; bases not matched to a gene: 1. DNA for the CDR3: TGTGCCAGCAGCTTAGGGCGGGGGGCCTACAATGAGCAGTTCTTC. Translated, it gives CASSLGRGAYNEQFF. The full variable domain, in which reference TRBV7-2 and TRBJ2-1 provide the parts outside the CDR3, is GAGVSQSPSNKVTEKGKDVELRCDPISGHTALYWYRQSLGQGLEFLIYFQGNSAPDKSGLPSDRFSAERTGGSVSTLTIQRTQQEDSAVYLCASSLGRGAYNEQFFGPGTRLTVL.

This clone was counted a few times. This chain links TRBV4-2 with TRBJ1-6, with D unresolved. The V gene lost 0 bases and the J gene lost 8 bases, with 11 bases spanning the gap. This CDR3 has 15 residues. Germline CDR1 is LGHNA and CDR2 is YNFKEQ. Here the CDR3 DNA reads TGTGCCAGCAGCCAAGACTCGGGGAATCATTCACCCCTCCACTTT. Translated, it gives CASSQDSGNHSPLHF.

The chain joins TRBV5-4 to TRBJ2-7; the D is unclear. The CDR3 runs to 12 residues. The germline V and J ends were trimmed by 0 bases and 3 bases, with 4 bases remaining between them. CDR1 SGHNT and CDR2 YYREEE come from the germline V gene (reference sequence). The CDR3 DNA reads as TGTGCCAGCAGCTTGGACAACTACGAGCAGTACTTC. Translated, it gives CASSLDNYEQYF.

In this sample, this clone turned up once. This chain joins TRBV5-8 and TRBJ1-4, with 11 bases aligning to TRBD1. The germline gives CDR1 SGHTS, CDR2 YDEGEE. Trimming took 2 bases from V and 8 from J; bases not matched to a gene: 5. The CDR3 covers 15 residues. CDR3 sequence: CASSLVGTGGEKLFF. DNA of the CDR3: TGTGCCAGCAGCTTAGTCGGGACAGGGGGAGAAAAACTGTTTTTT.

V is TRBV7-3 and J is TRBJ2-1, with TRBD2 matching over 9 bases. Germline V gene lookup returns CDR1 SGHTA and CDR2 FQGTGA. The CDR3 runs to 15 residues. V lost 4 bases and J lost 5; bases outside the gene matches: 6. The CDR3 protein is CASSWIAGDHNEQFF. CDR3 DNA: TGTGCCAGCAGCTGGATAGCGGGGGACCACAATGAGCAGTTCTTC.

This clone was seen ten or more times. The V and J genes are TRBV20-1 and TRBJ1-2; TRBD1 agrees at 8 bases. The ends lost 3 bases at V and 4 bases at J; junction bases unmatched: 10. CDR1 is DFQATT and CDR2 is SNEGSKA in the germline V gene (reference sequence). The CDR3 runs to 15 residues. The CDR3 bases are TGCAGTGCTAGTCTTACAGGGGGTCGAATCTATGGCTACACCTTC. Encoded protein: CSASLTGGRIYGYTF.

This clone was observed a few times. The V gene is TRBV4-1, the J gene TRBJ2-2, with a tentative D call TRBD1 (5 bases). The V gene's germline CDR1 is MGHRA and CDR2 YSYEKL. The CDR3 is 15 amino acids. V lost 4 bases and J lost 3, with 12 bases in between. CDR3 in DNA: TGCGCCAGCAGCCCAATGTGGGGCGACACCGGGGAGCTGTTTTTT. Its protein product is CASSPMWGDTGELFF.

The J gene is TRBJ1-6, the V gene TRBV2, with 8 bases fitting TRBD1. Trimming took 6 bases from V and 5 from J; bases not matched to a gene: 6. CDR1 is SNHLY and CDR2 is FYNNEI in the germline V gene. There are 15 residues in the CDR3. As DNA, the CDR3 is TGTGCCAGCAGGAAGGACAGGGCAGATAATTCACCCCTCCACTTT. Translated: CASRKDRADNSPLHF.

V usage is TRBV9 and J usage is TRBJ2-1, with 13 nucleotides matching TRBD2. Trimming removed 6 bases from V and 0 bases from J; junction bases left unmatched: 3. The CDR3 length is 16 residues. The germline V gene encodes CDR1 SGDLS and CDR2 YYNGEE. CDR3 sequence: CASTTSGRASYNEQFF. The CDR3 DNA reads TGTGCCAGCACCACTAGCGGGAGGGCCTCCTACAATGAGCAGTTCTTC.

The rearrangement uses TRBV19 and TRBJ2-1; D perhaps matches TRBD1 (5 bases). The length of the CDR3 is 15 residues. Germline CDR1 is LNHDA and CDR2 is SQIVND (reference sequence). Trimming left V 3 bases short and J 8 bases short, with 17 bases between. CDR3 protein: CASSIVGVPVDEQFF. CDR3 bases: TGTGCCAGTAGTATTGTAGGGGTCCCGGTCGATGAGCAGTTCTTC.

V gene TRBV11-2 combines with J gene TRBJ1-5; perhaps TRBD1 as D (5 bases). V was cut by 4 bases and J by 6 bases, with 16 bases left in between. This CDR3 contains 15 residues. The germline V gene encodes CDR1 SGHAT and CDR2 FQNNGV. The CDR3 bases are TGTGCCAGCAGCTCGACCCTAGGAACAGGTCAGCCCCAGCATTTT. Its translation is CASSSTLGTGQPQHF.